This TCR beta chain was obtained from a study of shared clonotypes between healthy human individuals. Broader study findings: Memory subsets generally showed smaller estimated richness than naive subsets did.

Each subset's genomic DNA was shared equally among a number of immunoSEQ plates. As processed by the authors: In the immunoSEQ data, sequences were junction-only and lacked quality scores, so filtering differed. This table comes from immunoSEQ multiplex PCR, and its TCRdb copy is limited to in-frame clones, with some not included. The DNA gave D and trimming, while V, J and clone size come from that table. The profile shows 550,000 to 650,000 clones, roughly 96% of them singletons. Terminally differentiated effector memory CD45RA+ cells were left out of the naive CD8 fraction, which was CD45RO-negative and positively selected for CCR7. The V gene's germline CDR1 is PRHDT and CDR2 FYEKMQ (reference sequence). The CDR3 spans 13 residues. Trimming left V 4 bases short and J 5 bases short, with 9 bases between. On this clone: Its antigen is not known.

This TCR came from a woman in her 30s in good health. The source material was naive CD8+ T cells sorted from blood. V and J are TRBV13 and TRBJ2-4; D tentatively fits TRBD1 or TRBD2 (5 bases each). CDR3 nucleotides: TGTGCCAGCAGCTCCGGGGCTGAAAACATTCAGTACTTC. This codes for CASSSGAENIQYF.